Listed below are T cell receptor beta chains from one sample, sequenced in a study of neurological immune-mediated disorders. A single record per CDR3 protein comes from TCRdb applying MiXCR to the 5' RACE reads. The repertoire includes tens of thousands of distinct CDR3 sequences, about 4% of them detected once, and 1.3% sits in the top ten. What was sequenced was PBMCs. The receptors stem from a man in his thirties or forties with multiple sclerosis. Both conserved end residues are part of each CDR3. The order of the fields is V gene, J gene, D gene, clone size, CDR3 protein, CDR3 DNA. The D gene is left open where the match is weak. Size tells how often a clone was seen (once, few, many) or the class of an expanded clone, and some rows leave it out.

TRBV20-1	TRBJ1-2	NA	many	CSAGRGSSGYTF	TGCAGTGCCGGGCGAGGGTCGAGTGGCTACACCTTC
TRBV5-1	TRBJ2-7	NA	many	CASCRDFPASEQYF	TGCGCCAGCTGCAGGGACTTTCCCGCCTCCGAGCAGTACTTC
TRBV7-8	TRBJ1-6	NA	many	CASSKAGHGDSPLHF	TGTGCCAGCAGCAAAGCGGGCCACGGGGATTCACCCCTCCACTTT
TRBV10-3	TRBJ2-7	TRBD1	many	CAIGGQGGYEQYF	TGTGCCATCGGCGGACAGGGAGGCTACGAGCAGTACTTC
TRBV10-2	TRBJ2-7	NA	few	CASSDSETYEQYF	TGCGCCAGCAGTGACTCAGAGACCTACGAGCAGTACTTC
TRBV4-1	TRBJ1-4	NA	many	CASSRIWGDNNEKLFF	TGCGCCAGCAGCCGAATCTGGGGGGACAATAATGAAAAACTGTTTTTT
TRBV7-2	TRBJ2-2	TRBD2	many	CASSPRTSGNTGELFF	TGTGCCAGCAGCCCCCGTACTAGCGGAAACACCGGGGAGCTGTTTTTT
TRBV5-1	TRBJ2-1	TRBD1	NA	CASSHRWDRDFYNEQFF	TGCGCCAGCAGCCATCGATGGGACAGGGATTTCTACAATGAGCAGTTCTTC
TRBV20-1	TRBJ1-6	NA	many	CSAHSFLGENSPLHF	TGCAGTGCTCATTCTTTCTTGGGGGAAAATTCACCCCTCCACTTT
TRBV12-3/TRBV12-4	TRBJ1-1	NA	many	CASSSLVYIHFSSTEAFF	TGTGCCAGCAGTTCGCTAGTTTATATCCATTTTTCGAGCACTGAAGCTTTCTTT
TRBV29-1	TRBJ1-2	TRBD1	many	CSVIETGDGYTF	TGCAGCGTTATCGAGACAGGGGATGGCTACACCTTC
TRBV20-1	TRBJ2-7	NA	few	CSARRGERDYEQYF	TGCAGTGCCCGCCGAGGTGAAAGGGATTACGAGCAGTACTTC
TRBV20-1	TRBJ2-3	NA	many	CSARVPRGGDTDTQYF	TGCAGTGCTAGAGTCCCTAGGGGGGGGGACACAGATACGCAGTATTTT
TRBV7-9	TRBJ1-1	NA	many	CASSTMQINTEAFF	TGTGCCAGCAGCACAATGCAGATTAACACTGAAGCTTTCTTT
TRBV20-1	TRBJ2-3	NA	NA	CSAGTRAQYF	TGCAGTGCTGGGACCCGTGCGCAGTATTTT
TRBV5-1	TRBJ2-7	TRBD1	many	CASSLVGTGDLSYEQYF	TGCGCCAGCAGCTTGGTAGGGACAGGGGACCTCTCCTACGAGCAGTACTTC
TRBV7-6	TRBJ2-7	TRBD1	many	CASSQRPGQGTHEQYF	TGTGCCAGCAGCCAACGCCCAGGACAGGGGACCCACGAGCAGTACTTC
TRBV7-9	TRBJ2-1	NA	many	CASSLSPAGRNEQFF	TGTGCCAGCAGCTTATCCCCAGCAGGACGGAATGAGCAGTTCTTC
TRBV6-1	TRBJ1-2	NA	NA	CASRRQSPGYGYTF	TGTGCCAGCAGGAGACAGAGCCCTGGCTATGGCTACACCTTC
TRBV12-3/TRBV12-4	TRBJ1-5	NA	many	CASSLEGVSNQPQHF	TGTGCCAGCAGTTTAGAAGGGGTTAGCAATCAGCCCCAGCATTTT
TRBV5-1	TRBJ2-5	TRBD2	many	CASSLASSGGETQYF	TGCGCCAGCAGCTTGGCCTCTAGCGGGGGTGAGACCCAGTACTTC
TRBV7-2	TRBJ2-5	NA	many	CASSLDPGLETQYF	TGTGCCAGCAGCCTGGACCCGGGGCTAGAGACCCAGTACTTC
TRBV7-3	TRBJ1-1	NA	many	CASSLIGGGTEAFF	TGTGCCAGCAGCTTAATCGGGGGGGGTACTGAAGCTTTCTTT
TRBV10-3	TRBJ2-3	NA	many	CAISESLLVGTDTQYF	TGTGCCATCAGTGAGTCCCTTCTTGTTGGCACAGATACGCAGTATTTT
TRBV7-9	TRBJ2-3	NA	many	CASSLGTSTDTQYF	TGTGCCAGCAGCCTTGGGACTAGCACAGATACGCAGTATTTT
TRBV20-1	TRBJ2-7	NA	many	CSARLGGQQYF	TGCAGTGCCCGTTTGGGGGGCCAGCAGTACTTC
TRBV20-1	TRBJ1-3	NA	many	CSARDHASSSGNTIYF	TGCAGTGCTAGAGATCACGCCTCATCCTCTGGAAACACCATATATTTT
TRBV4-1	TRBJ2-7	NA	many	CASSQGSSYEQYF	TGCGCCAGCAGCCAAGGTAGCTCCTACGAGCAGTACTTC
TRBV4-1	TRBJ1-1	NA	many	CASSQTGTRNTEAFF	TGCGCCAGCAGCCAGACAGGAACCAGGAACACTGAAGCTTTCTTT
TRBV6-4	TRBJ2-1	NA	NA	CASSEGAHNEQFF	TGTGCCAGCAGTGAGGGGGCCCACAATGAGCAGTTCTTC
TRBV4-1	TRBJ2-3	NA	many	CASSQDLEDTQYF	TGCGCCAGCAGCCAAGATTTGGAGGATACGCAGTATTTT
TRBV5-1	TRBJ2-2	TRBD2	many	CASSYGGANTGELFF	TGCGCCAGCAGCTACGGGGGGGCGAACACCGGGGAGCTGTTTTTT
TRBV12-3/TRBV12-4	TRBJ2-2	NA	many	CASSLEAGGTGELFF	TGTGCCAGCAGTTTAGAGGCGGGTGGCACCGGGGAGCTGTTTTTT
TRBV5-1	TRBJ2-7	NA	many	CASSLLGGNEQYF	TGCGCCAGCAGCTTGTTGGGGGGCAACGAGCAGTACTTC
TRBV2	TRBJ1-2	NA	many	CASSVRGGGYTF	TGTGCCAGCAGTGTCCGGGGCGGTGGCTACACCTTC
TRBV5-1	TRBJ2-5	TRBD1	many	CASSPGTAQETQYF	TGCGCCAGCAGCCCCGGGACAGCCCAAGAGACCCAGTACTTC
TRBV20-1	TRBJ2-7	NA	many	CSARGGGGGYEQYF	TGCAGTGCTAGAGGGGGAGGTGGGGGCTACGAGCAGTACTTC
TRBV7-9	TRBJ1-4	NA	many	CASSPTGYNEKLFF	TGTGCCAGCAGCCCGACGGGGTATAATGAAAAACTGTTTTTT
TRBV7-6	TRBJ2-7	NA	many	CASSPRSGLHEQYF	TGTGCCAGCAGCCCCCGGTCGGGGCTGCACGAGCAGTACTTC
TRBV5-1	TRBJ2-7	TRBD1	many	CASSPGGVFYEQYF	TGCGCCAGCAGCCCAGGGGGCGTTTTCTACGAGCAGTACTTC
TRBV20-1	TRBJ2-5	TRBD2	many	CSARGDSGGRETQYF	TGCAGTGCTAGAGGGGATAGCGGGGGCCGGGAGACCCAGTACTTC
TRBV5-5	TRBJ2-3	NA	many	CASSPQVQGTDTQYF	TGTGCCAGCAGCCCACAAGTGCAGGGAACAGATACGCAGTATTTT
TRBV12-3/TRBV12-4	TRBJ1-1	TRBD1	many	CASSFSAGGTEAFF	TGTGCCAGCAGTTTTTCGGCAGGGGGCACTGAAGCTTTCTTT
TRBV7-3	TRBJ2-6	TRBD2	many	CASSASGAGANVLTF	TGTGCCAGCAGCGCTAGCGGGGCTGGGGCCAACGTCCTGACTTTC
TRBV5-1	TRBJ1-4	NA	many	CASSLVGGRTNEKLFF	TGCGCCAGCAGCTTGGTCGGGGGCCGCACTAATGAAAAACTGTTTTTT
TRBV20-1	TRBJ2-7	NA	many	CSAGTYEQYF	TGCAGTGCAGGGACCTACGAGCAGTACTTC
TRBV7-9	TRBJ2-4	TRBD2	NA	CASARLAGIAKNIQYF	TGTGCCAGCGCCCGACTAGCGGGGATCGCCAAAAACATTCAGTACTTC
TRBV25-1	TRBJ1-1	NA	many	CASSGGYSEPAEAFF	TGTGCCAGCAGTGGGGGGTACTCGGAACCGGCTGAAGCTTTCTTT
TRBV7-2	TRBJ2-7	NA	few	CASSSRVGQAREQYF	TGTGCCAGCTCATCCAGAGTGGGGCAGGCTCGTGAGCAGTACTTC